This T cell receptor (beta chain) was found in a study of cytomegalovirus exposure and HLA in healthy donors. Study results and caveats: Analyzed later, most CMV-associated TCR beta chains appeared HLA-restricted. Reportedly, TCR beta sequences accurately predicted HLA-A and HLA-B alleles in most subjects.

PCR involved 60 Vbeta and 13 Jbeta primers. Per the study methods: Later reanalysis found 75 million to 95 million unique TCR beta chains, 10 million to 12 million of them shared. Generated by immunoSEQ multiplex PCR, the TCRdb table keeps only in-frame clones and is missing some. V, J and clone size derive from that table, while D and trimming were established from the DNA sequence. The sample yields around 140,000 clones, 80% seen once. As concerns this clone: Its antigen is unidentified.

V was clipped by 4 bases and J by 5 bases, with 16 bases between them. The CDR3 covers 14 residues. CDR1 SGHDT and CDR2 YYEEEE come from the germline V gene. Participants comprised healthy donors of bone marrow. Material for sequencing was PBMCs. This chain connects TRBV5-6 to TRBJ2-7; possibly TRBD1 for D (5 bases). This receptor was identified in a man aged 50-60 years in good health and CMV-seronegative. In nucleotides, the CDR3 is TGTGCCAGCAGCCCCTGGACATCCGCGAACGAGCAGTACTTC. Translated: CASSPWTSANEQYF.